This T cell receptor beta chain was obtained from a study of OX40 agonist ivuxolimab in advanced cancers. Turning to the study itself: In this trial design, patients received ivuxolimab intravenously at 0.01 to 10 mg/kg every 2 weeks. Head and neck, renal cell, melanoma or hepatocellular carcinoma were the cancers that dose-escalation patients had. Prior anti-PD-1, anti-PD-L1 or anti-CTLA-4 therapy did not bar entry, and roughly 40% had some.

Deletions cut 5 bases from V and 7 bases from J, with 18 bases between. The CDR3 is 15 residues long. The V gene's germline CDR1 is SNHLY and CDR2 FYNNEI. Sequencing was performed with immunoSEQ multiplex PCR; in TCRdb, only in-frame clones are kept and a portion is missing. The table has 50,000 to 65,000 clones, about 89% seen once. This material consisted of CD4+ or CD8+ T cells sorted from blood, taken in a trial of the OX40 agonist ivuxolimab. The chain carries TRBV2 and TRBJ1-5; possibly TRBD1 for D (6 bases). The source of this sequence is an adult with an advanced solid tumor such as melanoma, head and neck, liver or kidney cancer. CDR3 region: CASSNQGGIRQPQHF. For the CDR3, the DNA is TGTGCCAGCAGTAATCAAGGGGGAATAAGGCAGCCCCAGCATTTT. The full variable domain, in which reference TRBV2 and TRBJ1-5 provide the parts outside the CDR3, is EPEVTQTPSHQVTQMGQEVILRCVPISNHLYFYWYRQILGQKVEFLVSFYNNEISEKSEIFDDQFSVERPDGSNFTLKIRSTKLEDSAMYFCASSNQGGIRQPQHFGDGTRLSIL.